This TCR beta chain is from a study of blood T cell repertoires in COVID-19. V lost 5 bases and J 4 bases, leaving 15 bases between the germline ends. Per the germline V gene, CDR1 is SGHAT and CDR2 is FQNNGV. The CDR3 has 15 amino acids. Per the study methods: The assay estimated nucleated cells by amplifying reference gene primers. Assay used: immunoSEQ multiplex PCR; TCRdb lists only in-frame clones, some missing. For V, J and clone size, that table is used; D and trimming come from the DNA. The sample has 350,000 or so clones; about four fifths are singletons. The rearrangement uses TRBV11-2 and TRBJ2-1; maybe TRBD2 (5 bases). What was sequenced was peripheral blood. This sequence originates from a man in his thirties or forties with active or convalescent COVID-19. CDR3: CASSLDTAGYNEQFF. CDR3 DNA: TGTGCCAGCAGCCTTGACACGGCGGGTTACAATGAGCAGTTCTTC.